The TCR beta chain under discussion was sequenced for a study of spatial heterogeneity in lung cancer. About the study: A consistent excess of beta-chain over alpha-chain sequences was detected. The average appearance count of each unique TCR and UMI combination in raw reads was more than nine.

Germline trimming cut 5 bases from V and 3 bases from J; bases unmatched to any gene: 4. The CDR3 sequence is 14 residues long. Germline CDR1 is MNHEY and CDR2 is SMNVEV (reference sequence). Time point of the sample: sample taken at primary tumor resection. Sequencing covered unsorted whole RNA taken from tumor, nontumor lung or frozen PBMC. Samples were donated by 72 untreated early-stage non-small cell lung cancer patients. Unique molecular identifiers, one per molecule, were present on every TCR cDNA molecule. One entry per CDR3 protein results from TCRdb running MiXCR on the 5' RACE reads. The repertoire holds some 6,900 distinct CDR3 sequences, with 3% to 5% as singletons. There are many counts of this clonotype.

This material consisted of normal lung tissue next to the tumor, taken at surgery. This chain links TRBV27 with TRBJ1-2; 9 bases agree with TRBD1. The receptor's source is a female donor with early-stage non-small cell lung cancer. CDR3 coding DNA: TGTGCCAGCAGTCCGGACAGGGGTTACTATGGCTACACCTTC. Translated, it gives CASSPDRGYYGYTF.